This T cell receptor (beta chain) was sequenced during a study of blood T cell repertoires in COVID-19. Produced via immunoSEQ multiplex PCR; TCRdb's table is partial and in-frame only. The sample gives some 80,000 clones, 70% to 90% of which show up once; roughly 8% is in the top ten. Sequencing used peripheral blood. The TCR originated in a man older than 75 with active or convalescent COVID-19.

DNA of the CDR3: TGTGCCAGCAGCCAAGCCACCGGGACACGAATTCAAGAGACCCAGTACTTC. Its translation is CASSQATGTRIQETQYF. The V call is TRBV3-1 (or the pseudogene TRBV3-2), the J call TRBJ2-5; possibly TRBD1 for D (6 bases). The CDR3 runs 17 residues. Trimming left V 1 base short and J 2 bases short, with 17 bases between. Germline V CDR1 and CDR2: LGHDT, YNNKEL (reference sequence).